A single sample is the source of the 13 T cell receptor beta chains below, sequenced in a study of cytomegalovirus exposure and HLA in healthy donors. The PCR made use of 60 Vbeta and 13 Jbeta primers. Clones were sequenced by immunoSEQ multiplex PCR, and TCRdb holds only the in-frame ones, with some missing. This table has about 130,000 clones, more than 75% appearing once. Source material: PBMCs. These receptors all come from a man aged 25-45 years in good health and CMV-seronegative.

This chain uses TRBV7-9 with TRBJ2-2; D is uncertain. V dropped 4 bases and J dropped 6 bases, with 15 bases sitting between them. Germline lookup yields CDR1 SEHNR and CDR2 FQNEAQ (reference sequence). CDR3 length: 15 residues. The CDR3 loop is CASSSNRLEPGELFF. The CDR3 region has the DNA TGTGCCAGCAGCTCGAACCGTCTGGAGCCCGGGGAGCTGTTTTTT. The variable domain in full, completed from reference TRBV7-9 and TRBJ2-2, reads DTGVSQNPRHKITKRGQNVTFRCDPISEHNRLYWYRQTLGQGPEFLTYFQNEAQLEKSRLLSDRFSAERPKGSFSTLEIQRTEQGDSAMYLCASSSNRLEPGELFFGEGSRLTVL.

This clone occurred once. The CDR3 region has the DNA TGTGCCAGCAGTTTATCGGGGGGTGTTGGAAAACTGTTTTTT. It is translated as CASSLSGGVGKLFF. This chain connects TRBV27 to TRBJ1-4, with D tentatively TRBD1 (5 bases). This CDR3 has 14 residues. V was shortened by 0 bases and J by 10 bases, with 12 bases between the two germline ends. Germline V gene sequence: CDR1 MNHEY, CDR2 SMNVEV (reference sequence).

This clone has more than one count but fewer than ten. This chain links TRBV7-9 with TRBJ2-6; D is ambiguous. CDR1 is SEHNR, CDR2 FQNEAQ, per germline (reference sequence). This CDR3 region has 13 residues. Trimming shortened V by 6 bases and J by 2 bases, and 5 bases separated the two germline ends. The DNA for the CDR3 is TGTGCCAGCAGGCCAGCTGGGGCCAACGTCCTGACTTTC. It is translated as CASRPAGANVLTF.

The V and J genes are TRBV7-9 and TRBJ1-3, with D possibly being TRBD1 (5 bases). V dropped 5 bases and J dropped 1 base, with 18 bases sitting between them. Germline-derived CDR1 and CDR2 are SEHNR and FQNEAQ (reference sequence). This CDR3 has 17 amino acids. CDR3 protein: CASSPPGGLTSGNTIYF. The CDR3 nucleotides are TGTGCCAGCAGCCCTCCGGGGGGTTTAACTTCTGGAAACACCATATATTTT.

The chain links TRBV6-4 to TRBJ1-5, with D unresolved. V shed 6 bases and J shed 0 bases, with 18 bases lying between them. From germline, CDR1 is MRHNA and CDR2 SNTAGT. The CDR3 contains 17 residues. CDR3 amino acids: CASSLIPGMFSNQPQHF. The DNA of the CDR3 is TGTGCCAGCAGCCTGATACCAGGAATGTTTAGCAATCAGCCCCAGCATTTT.

CDR3 sequence (DNA): TGCAGCGTTGAAGACTTCGACAGGGGCCACTACGAGCAGTACTTC. This encodes CSVEDFDRGHYEQYF. This chain uses TRBV29-1 with TRBJ2-7, with 8 nucleotides matching TRBD1. J gave up 3 bases and V 0 bases, and 7 bases lay outside the gene matches. The germline gives CDR1 SQVTM, CDR2 ANQGSEA. The CDR3 is made up of 15 amino acids.

This clone is a singleton in its sample. The chain recombines TRBV2 with TRBJ1-5; 7 bases match TRBD1. The length of the CDR3 is 15 residues. The ends lost 6 bases at V and 3 bases at J; junction bases unmatched: 8. Germline CDR1 reads SNHLY; CDR2 reads FYNNEI. The chain's CDR3 is CASRGLDRVNQPQHF. DNA for the CDR3: TGTGCCAGCAGAGGACTCGACAGGGTCAATCAGCCCCAGCATTTT.

This clone was seen a handful of times. The V gene is TRBV6-5, the J gene TRBJ2-1; TRBD2 is a possible D gene (5 bases). There are 15 residues in the CDR3. The V and J ends lost 2 bases and 5 bases respectively, with 13 bases between them. CDR1 and CDR2 from the germline V gene are MNHEY and SVGAGI. The CDR3 loop reads CASSYLRTGNNEQFF. The CDR3 coding sequence is TGTGCCAGCAGTTACCTTCGAACCGGGAACAATGAGCAGTTCTTC.

The V gene is TRBV27, the J gene TRBJ1-3; no clear D. Germline CDR1 and CDR2: MNHEY and SMNVEV (reference sequence). The CDR3 totals 17 residues. Trimming stripped 2 bases from V and 0 bases from J, with 14 bases between. CDR3 residues: CASSLKRPEVSGNTIYF. In nucleotides, the CDR3 is TGTGCCAGCAGTTTAAAACGTCCGGAGGTCTCTGGAAACACCATATATTTT.

The chain employs TRBV7-6 and TRBJ2-7, with TRBD1 matching 7 bases. The CDR3 is 11 amino acids. V lost 5 bases and J lost 7; bases outside the gene matches: 2. Germline V gives CDR1 SGHVS, CDR2 FNYEAQ. CDR3 sequence (DNA): TGTGCCAGCAGCCAGACAGGGGAGCAGTACTTC. It yields the protein CASSQTGEQYF.

This clone has only a few counts. The CDR3 nucleotides read TGTGCCAGTAGTCCGTGGACAGGCAATCAGCCCCAGCATTTT. This translates into CASSPWTGNQPQHF. The V call is TRBV19, the J call TRBJ1-5; a weak D match, TRBD1 (6 bases). Germline lookup yields CDR1 LNHDA and CDR2 SQIVND (reference sequence). The CDR3 sequence is 14 residues long. V was pared by 5 bases and J by 2 bases, with 10 bases between. The entire variable domain, with the rest obtained from reference TRBV19 and TRBJ1-5, is as follows: DGGITQSPKYLFRKEGQNVTLSCEQNLNHDAMYWYRQDPGQGLRLIYYSQIVNDFQKGDIAEGYSVSREKKESFPLTVTSAQKNPTAFYLCASSPWTGNQPQHFGDGTRLSIL.

This clone was picked up a small number of times. V is TRBV11-2 and J is TRBJ2-7; D gene unclear. Trimming took 1 base from V and 3 from J, leaving 10 bases between them. The CDR3 has 14 residues. CDR1 SGHAT and CDR2 FQNNGV come from the germline V gene. The CDR3 DNA sequence: TGTGCCAGCAGCTTAGCGGAGCGCCGCTACGAGCAGTACTTC. This translates into CASSLAERRYEQYF.

This clone was counted between two and nine times. V and J are TRBV4-1 and TRBJ1-1, with D possibly TRBD1 on 6 matching bases. In germline, CDR1 is MGHRA, CDR2 YSYEKL. With 3 bases removed from V and 7 bases from J, the gap between germline ends came to 9 bases. The CDR3 spans 12 residues. The CDR3 spells CASSQRGGEAFF. The CDR3 coding sequence is TGCGCCAGCAGCCAGAGGGGGGGTGAAGCTTTCTTT.